The 2 T cell receptor beta chains below were found in one sample sequenced in a study of blood T cell repertoires in COVID-19. Data came from immunoSEQ multiplex PCR; TCRdb stores just in-frame clones and leaves some out. The data hold some 250,000 clones, with about 85% observed a single time. Specimen: peripheral blood. Receptor source: a man aged 55 to 69 who had recovered from COVID-19.

The gene calls are TRBV11-2 and TRBJ2-7; 7 positions agree with TRBD2. Germline CDR1 is SGHAT and CDR2 is FQNNGV. V lost 1 base, J lost 5 bases, and 11 bases stayed unmatched. The CDR3 runs to 16 residues. As DNA, the CDR3 is TGTGCCAGCAGCTTAGCATTGACTAGCTCCGGGGACGAGCAGTACTTC. It codes for CASSLALTSSGDEQYF.

V usage is TRBV28 and J usage is TRBJ2-7; perhaps TRBD2 as D (5 bases). CDR1 is MDHEN, CDR2 SYDVKM, per germline. This CDR3 comprises 14 residues. Trimming took off 5 bases at V and 6 bases at J, with 17 bases between the two ends. The CDR3 DNA is TGTGCCAGCAGTCCGGTCGGAGGTCTAGGCGAGCAGTACGTC. It is translated as CASSPVGGLGEQYV.